Listed here is a single T cell receptor beta chain. What it binds is unknown. These data are taken from a study of regulatory and conventional T cells in RAG deficiency. Trimming left V 2 bases short and J 6 bases short, with 10 bases between. The CDR3 has 13 amino acids. Germline values: CDR1 SGDLS, CDR2 YYNGEE. Measured with immunoSEQ multiplex PCR; TCRdb has only the in-frame clones, and not every one. The table includes under 15,000 clones, roughly 94% detected once. Genomic DNA came from blood regulatory T cells gated CD4+ CD25-high CD127-low. Broader study findings: Omenn patients showed >80% Treg-Tconv overlap and shorter CDR3 lengths. Shannon entropy was markedly lower and Simpson indices higher in RAG-deficient patients than control T-cell subsets.

These data also formed part of another study, on regulatory T cells. That work adds: The PCR used 52 TRBV and 13 TRBJ primers. Regulatory T cells showed the strongest V-J pair restriction and V/J gene skewing among patient repertoires.

This chain connects TRBV9 to TRBJ2-3, with D uncertain. The specimen sequenced was CD127- CD25+ CD4+ Tregs sorted from blood. The clonotype was recovered from a human donor in good health. CDR3 protein: CASSVSPRDTQYF. CDR3 coding DNA: TGTGCCAGCAGCGTGTCCCCTAGGGATACGCAGTATTTT.